This record looks at one TCR beta chain sequence and its context. With random hexamers, roughly 0.45 to 1 ug RNA was reverse transcribed. The CDR3 of TCR beta was amplified by immunoSEQ multiplex PCR across 54 Vbeta and 13 Jbeta. One entry per CDR3 protein, called by TCRdb with MiXCR from the immunoSEQ multiplex PCR reads. The table lists about 130,000 distinct CDR3 sequences, 85% to 95% of them singletons. These data originate in a study of CD8 T cells in Susac syndrome. FACS enriched CD8+ TEMRA cells, while bulk CD8+ and CD4+ were negatively isolated. V shed 6 bases and J shed 0 bases, with 18 bases lying between them. Germline V gene sequence: CDR1 DFQATT, CDR2 SNEGSKA (reference sequence). This CDR3 has 16 residues.

J is TRBJ2-1 and V is TRBV20-1; D is unresolved. The TCR comes from a human donor with multiple sclerosis. Sequenced material: CD8+ T cells from PBMCs. CDR3 region: CSAEDCLPNSYNEQFF. CDR3 in DNA: TGCAGTGCCGAGGATTGCCTACCGAACTCCTACAATGAGCAGTTCTTC.